The rows below give T cell receptor beta chains drawn from one sample of a study of T cell responses to AZD1222 COVID-19 vaccine. Sequencing used immunoSEQ multiplex PCR; TCRdb keeps in-frame clones, though not all of them. The table lists about 110,000 clones, 70% to 90% of them singletons, with around 15% in the top ten. This specimen was peripheral blood, taken 28 days after the second AZD1222 dose. Receptors originate from an adult who received the AZD1222 COVID-19 vaccine. CDR3s include the opening cysteine and the closing phenylalanine or tryptophan. D genes are given only for firm matches. Clone size is shown for a subset of rows, as once, few, many or a class of expanded clone.

D	size	V	J	DNA	CDR3
.	.	TRBV7-7	TRBJ2-2	TGTGCCAGCAGCACGATTGAGGCCGGGGAGCTGTTTTTT	CASSTIEAGELFF
.	.	TRBV6-5	TRBJ1-5	TGTGCCAGCAGCCAGTGGGCCGGGAATCAGCCCCAGCATTTT	CASSQWAGNQPQHF
.	few	TRBV3-1/TRBV3-2	TRBJ1-2	TGTGCCAGCAGAGGACACATCTATGGCTACACCTTC	CASRGHIYGYTF
TRBD1	few	TRBV12-5	TRBJ2-6	TGTGCTAGTGGGCTGACAGGGGGCGCTGGGGCCAACGTCCTGACTTTC	CASGLTGGAGANVLTF
.	.	TRBV6-5	TRBJ1-1	TGTGCCAGCAGTTACTCAGCTACTGCGGAAGCTTTCTTT	CASSYSATAEAFF
TRBD2	few	TRBV19	TRBJ2-1	TGTGCCAGTAGTATGGCGGCAGCGGGGGTGAACAATGAGCAGTTCTTC	CASSMAAAGVNNEQFF
.	.	TRBV19	TRBJ1-2	TGTGCCAGTAGTTGGACTCAGAACTATGGCTACACCTTC	CASSWTQNYGYTF
TRBD2	.	TRBV11-3	TRBJ2-1	TGTGCCAGCGCACCCGGGGGGAGCTCCTACAATGAGCAGTTCTTC	CASAPGGSSYNEQFF
TRBD2	.	TRBV11-3	TRBJ2-1	TGTGCCAGCAGCTTAGACGGTGGACTAGCGGGGGTCAATGAGCAGTTCTTC	CASSLDGGLAGVNEQFF
.	.	TRBV6-1	TRBJ1-2	TGTGCCAGCAGTGAAGGGGCCTATCCTCTCTTC	CASSEGAYPLF
.	.	TRBV11-3	TRBJ1-1	TGTGCCAGCAGCTCGGACGGTCGATCGAACACTGAAGCTTTCTTT	CASSSDGRSNTEAFF
TRBD1	.	TRBV6-6	TRBJ1-5	TGTGCCAGCAGTCCCGACAGGGCTGGCAATCAGCCCCAGCATTTT	CASSPDRAGNQPQHF
TRBD1	.	TRBV19	TRBJ1-2	TGTGCCAGTAGTATTGGGGGAACAGGGGGCTATGGCTACACCTTC	CASSIGGTGGYGYTF
.	.	TRBV2	TRBJ1-5	TGTGCCAGCAGTGAAGTAACACTACAGCCCCAGCATTTT	CASSEVTLQPQHF
.	once	TRBV18	TRBJ1-1	TGTGCCAGCTCACCACCGGCGGGGGTGAACACTGAAGCTTTCTTT	CASSPPAGVNTEAFF
.	.	TRBV10-3	TRBJ1-5	TGTGCCACCAACCGGGGGGGCTATAGCAATCAGCCCCAGCATTTT	CATNRGGYSNQPQHF
TRBD1	.	TRBV2	TRBJ2-7	TGTGCCAGCAGTGAAGAGACAGGGGGCGCCTACGAGCAGTACTTC	CASSEETGGAYEQYF
.	.	TRBV11-2	TRBJ1-2	TGTGCCAGCAGCCACGTTGGGGCAGACTATGGCTACACCTTC	CASSHVGADYGYTF
TRBD1	.	TRBV27	TRBJ1-2	TGTGCCAGCAGTTCCGGACAGGGGCCCTATGGCTACACCTTC	CASSSGQGPYGYTF
TRBD1	.	TRBV11-2	TRBJ2-3	TGTGCCAGCAGCCTAATAACAGGGGGTCGTGCAGATACGCAGTATTTT	CASSLITGGRADTQYF
TRBD2	.	TRBV4-1	TRBJ2-1	TGCGCCAGCAGCCAATCTCCAGCGGGGGAGGGGAACAATGAGCAGTTCTTC	CASSQSPAGEGNNEQFF
TRBD2	once	TRBV2	TRBJ2-1	TGTGCCAGCAGTATCCCGACTAGCGGGAGCGGGACCTACAATGAGCAGTTCTTC	CASSIPTSGSGTYNEQFF
TRBD1	.	TRBV5-1	TRBJ1-5	TGCGCCAGCAGCTTGGAGGGACAGGCGCATCAGCCCCAGCATTTT	CASSLEGQAHQPQHF
.	.	TRBV4-1	TRBJ2-7	TGCGCCAGCAGCCAACACTACGAGCAGTACTTC	CASSQHYEQYF
.	.	TRBV19	TRBJ2-2	TGTGCCAGTACAGTTCGGAACACCGGGGAGCTGTTTTTT	CASTVRNTGELFF
.	.	TRBV7-9	TRBJ1-2	TGTGCCAGCAGCTTAAACAGTAACTATGGCTACACCTTC	CASSLNSNYGYTF
.	.	TRBV4-1	TRBJ2-5	TGCGCCAGCAGCCAAGGGGGGGAGACCCAGTACTTC	CASSQGGETQYF
.	.	TRBV12-5	TRBJ2-5	TGTGCTAGTGGTCCAGGGACTCAGGAGACCCAGTACTTC	CASGPGTQETQYF
.	.	TRBV5-1	TRBJ1-4	TGCGCCAGCAGCCCGACGGCGCCGGGGGACAAACTGTTTTTT	CASSPTAPGDKLFF
.	.	TRBV7-9	TRBJ2-1	TGTGCCAGCAGATTAGCGTACAATGAGCAGTTCTTC	CASRLAYNEQFF
TRBD1	.	TRBV24-1	TRBJ1-6	TGTGCCACCAGTGACCCGCGACAGGGAGAAGATTCACCCCTCCACTTT	CATSDPRQGEDSPLHF
.	.	TRBV11-3	TRBJ1-2	TGTGCCAGCAGCTTAGAGAGGGCAAGCGGCTACACCTTC	CASSLERASGYTF
TRBD2	once	TRBV19	TRBJ2-1	TGTGCCAGTAGTATACGGGAGGGCCTTTTAGGCTCCTACAATGAGCAGTTCTTC	CASSIREGLLGSYNEQFF
.	.	TRBV5-1	TRBJ1-4	TGCGCCAGCAGCTCGCTGACCTTGGGGGAAAAACTGTTTTTT	CASSSLTLGEKLFF
TRBD2	.	TRBV2	TRBJ2-2	TGTGCCAGCATGGGGGGACTAGCAGGCGACACCGGGGAGCTGTTTTTT	CASMGGLAGDTGELFF
TRBD1	.	TRBV5-1	TRBJ2-3	TGCGCCAGCAGCCGCGGACAGGGGGCGGTGGATACGCAGTATTTT	CASSRGQGAVDTQYF